The 2 T cell receptor beta chains below all came from one sample that was sequenced in a study of T cells in Graves' hyperthyroidism and ophthalmopathy. TCR beta CDR3 regions were amplified from RNA transcripts. A set of HTBI primers served as the primers for a first-round RT-PCR of the TCR CDR3. TCRdb re-called the multiplex PCR reads through MiXCR, storing one row per CDR3 protein. This sample carries some 490,000 distinct CDR3 sequences, 15% to 20% of them seen once, and the ten largest clones take 25% to 30%. The sample was blood. The receptors were sampled from a woman younger than 45 with Graves' ophthalmopathy.

This clonotype has ten or more counts. The chain joins TRBV14 to TRBJ2-1, with 10 positions matching TRBD2. The trim removed 1 base at V and 8 bases at J, leaving 5 bases unmatched. The CDR3 totals 15 residues. The V gene's germline CDR1 is SGHDN and CDR2 FVKESK. CDR3 coding DNA: TGTGCCAGCAGCCAAGCGGGACTAGCGTCTTATGAGCAGTTCTTC. It is translated as CASSQAGLASYEQFF. The full variable domain, in which reference TRBV14 and TRBJ2-1 provide the parts outside the CDR3, is EAGVTQFPSHSVIEKGQTVTLRCDPISGHDNLYWYRRVMGKEIKFLLHFVKESKQDESGMPNNRFLAERTGGTYSTLKVQPAELEDSGVYFCASSQAGLASYEQFFGPGTRLTVL.

V and J are TRBV6-5 and TRBJ1-1; TRBD1 might be the D (6 bases). V lost 4 bases to trimming and J lost 6 bases, with 15 bases between them. The CDR3 loop spans 14 amino acids. Germline CDR1 is MNHEY and CDR2 is SVGAGI. CDR3 in DNA: TGTGCCAGCAGTTTTCCGGGGGAGGGGGCTGAAGCTTTCTTT. This sequence encodes CASSFPGEGAEAFF.